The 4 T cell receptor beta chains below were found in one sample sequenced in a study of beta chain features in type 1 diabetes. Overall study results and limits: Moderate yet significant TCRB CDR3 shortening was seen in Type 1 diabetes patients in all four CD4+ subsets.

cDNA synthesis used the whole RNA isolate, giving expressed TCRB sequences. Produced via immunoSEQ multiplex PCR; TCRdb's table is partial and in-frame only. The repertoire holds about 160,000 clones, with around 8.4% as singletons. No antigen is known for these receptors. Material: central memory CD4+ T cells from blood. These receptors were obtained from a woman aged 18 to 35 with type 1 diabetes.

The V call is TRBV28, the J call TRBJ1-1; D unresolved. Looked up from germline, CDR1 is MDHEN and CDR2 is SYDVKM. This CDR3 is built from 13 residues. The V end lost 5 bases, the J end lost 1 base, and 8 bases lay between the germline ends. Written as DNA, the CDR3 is TGTGCCAGCAGTGTACCCGGGAACACTGAAGCTTTCTTT. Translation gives CASSVPGNTEAFF.

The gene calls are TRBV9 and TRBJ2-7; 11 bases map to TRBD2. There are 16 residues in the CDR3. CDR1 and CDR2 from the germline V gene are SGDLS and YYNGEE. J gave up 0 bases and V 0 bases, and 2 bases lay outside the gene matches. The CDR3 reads CASSVGGLAGSYEQYF. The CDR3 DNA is TGTGCCAGCAGCGTAGGAGGACTAGCGGGCTCCTACGAGCAGTACTTC.

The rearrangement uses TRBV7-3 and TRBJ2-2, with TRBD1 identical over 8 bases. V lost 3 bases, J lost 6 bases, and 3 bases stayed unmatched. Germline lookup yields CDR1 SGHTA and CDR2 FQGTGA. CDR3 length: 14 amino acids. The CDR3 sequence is CASSFGQGSGELFF. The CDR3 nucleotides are TGTGCCAGCAGCTTCGGACAGGGCTCCGGGGAGCTGTTTTTT.

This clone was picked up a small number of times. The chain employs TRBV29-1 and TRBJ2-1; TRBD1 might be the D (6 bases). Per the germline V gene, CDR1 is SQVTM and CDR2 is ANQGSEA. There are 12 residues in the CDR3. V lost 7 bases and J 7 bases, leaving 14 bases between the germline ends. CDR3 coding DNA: TGCAGCGCGGGCAGGGGAACGAATGAGCAGTTCTTC. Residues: CSAGRGTNEQFF.